The clone carrying this TCR beta chain came up many times. The target antigen is unknown. Germline V gene sequence: CDR1 SGHDT, CDR2 YYEEEE. This CDR3 spans 14 amino acids. J was trimmed by 4 bases and V by 2 bases; bases with no gene match: 4. Patients included in sequencing had previously demonstrated CD8+CD57+ cell expansion by flow cytometry. When blood sampling took place, the patients had received no therapy. The data originate from a study of CD8+CD57+ T cells in acquired aplastic anemia. Study-wide results and limits: It was found that almost 30 CD8+ CDR3 sequences were shared between patients and controls.

Genomic DNA provided the template from which TCR beta VDJ and CDR3 profiles were obtained. From the reads, TCRdb called clonotypes with MiXCR, one entry per CDR3 protein. The table has tens of thousands of distinct CDR3 sequences, under 80% seen once. V and J are TRBV5-6 and TRBJ2-3; 7 bases line up with TRBD2. The specimen was sorted CD4+, CD8+, or CD8+CD57+ T cells (not recorded which) from PBMCs. The TCR was taken from a human donor with aplastic anemia. This CDR3 reads CASSFSGTPDTQYF. In DNA form, the CDR3 reads TGTGCCAGCAGCTTCAGCGGGACCCCAGATACGCAGTATTTT.